This paragraph reports one TCR beta chain. These patients, aged 18 to 65, had recently diagnosed hyperthyroidism lasting under 2 months. Germline V lookup: CDR1 SGHRS, CDR2 YFSETQ. V lost 4 bases to trimming and J lost 7 bases, with 24 bases between them. This CDR3 is 16 amino acids long. This specimen belongs to a study of T cells in Graves' hyperthyroidism and ophthalmopathy. Study overall: Blood from the periphery was taken at initial diagnosis, before any treatment.

Authors of the study amplified TCR beta CDR3 regions from RNA transcripts. When the TCR CDR3 underwent first-round RT-PCR, the HTBI primer set was used. Using its own MiXCR run on the multiplex PCR reads, TCRdb lists one record per CDR3 protein. The table has about 560,000 distinct CDR3 sequences, approximately 15% seen once; the top ten hold around 19%. This chain connects TRBV5-1 to TRBJ2-7; possible D gene TRBD2, 7 bases. The sequencing input was blood. This TCR came from a woman aged 18-29 years with Graves' hyperthyroidism. In nucleotides, the CDR3 is TGCGCCAGCAGCGCTGGGGGGGGGCAAGCGACTAGGGAGCAGTACTTC. Its translation: CASSAGGGQATREQYF.